One T cell receptor (beta chain) is described in this entry. This clone was picked up a small number of times. The clone's antigen remains unknown. Base qualities were left out, and no much larger clone turns up one base away. From a lookup of the germline V gene, CDR1 and CDR2 are SGHVS and FQNEAQ. The V and J ends are trimmed by 2 bases and 3 bases, leaving 13 bases between them. CDR3 length: 15 amino acids, cysteine to phenylalanine. Only the CDR3 DNA is retained, 45 bases long and in frame from the first base. The CDR3 regions of human TCRbeta chains were subjected to immunosequencing. On the study's bioinformatics: TCRs in the repertoires were matched against a reference library of SARS-CoV-2-specific TCRs that had been generated with the MIRA antigen-specificity platform. Breadth was defined as the fraction of unique TCRs that were SARS-CoV-2-associated. Depth was defined as the fraction of total T cells that were SARS-CoV-2-associated. Using the MIRA data, each spike-specific TCR was assigned both to the spike region to which the TCR was reactive and to a CD4 or CD8 class. Log10-transformed breadth and depth values were compared by one-way ANOVA with Sidak's multiple comparisons tests. In TCRdb, the immuneACCESS table is reduced to in-frame sequences with V and J assigned. These tables do not hold every clone; where another copy was compared, an unresolved V gene accounts for under half, and the others remain unexplained. The DNA was the basis for D and trimming; V, J and clone size are from that table. For this sample there are about 140,000 clones; about 93% appear just once. The top ten clonotypes cover approximately 7% of the sample.

Explained via the paper, the time point label denotes: about 28 days (+/-7) after the second vaccine dose. Because spike-specific TCR depth and breadth did not differ between the two schedules, AZD1222 recipients who got a second dose at roughly 4 weeks were pooled with those who got a second dose at roughly 12 weeks. The vaccinee samples were drawn from two UK trials, COV001 and COV002, one of which was a single-blind randomized controlled phase 2/3 trial testing AZD1222 (ChAdOx1 nCoV-19) in healthy adults. For TCRbeta chain sequencing, PBMC samples were collected from trial participants at day 0 and at day 28 after the second dose. The data are from a study of T cell responses to AZD1222 COVID-19 vaccine (dated by TCRdb to about 2021). Turning to the overall study: A total of under 250 trial participants underwent TCR sequencing, of whom around 210 had received two doses of AZD1222 and roughly 26 had received two doses of the MenACWY control vaccine. Trial participants were enrolled by age into subgroups of 18-55, 56-69 and 70-plus years, and roughly 150, 30 and 60 TCR-sequenced participants, respectively, were included in these subgroups. Overall study results and their limits: A significant rise in spike-specific TCR breadth and depth was observed after two AZD1222 doses relative to day 0 and relative to MenACWY recipients. Conclusions about previously exposed vaccinees are limited, since just 5 or 6 AZD1222 recipients were seropositive for SARS-CoV-2 at baseline. Reportedly, almost half of the unique spike-specific TCRs recognized epitopes lying outside the regions that are mutated in the B.1.351 and B.1.1.7 variants. In the small 56-69-year group, the increase in depth fell short of significance, most likely because of low power. Participants were mostly white British and included more females than males, and it was suggested by the authors that clonal diversity may have been underestimated. Because no day 14 peak-response samples were available, repertoires were characterized only after the peak T cell response. CD4 TCRs associated with the vaccine covered the entire spike protein, and the dominant responses were in regions 160-218 and 743-854.

The V gene is TRBV7-8 and the J gene is TRBJ1-1; possibly the D gene is TRBD1, per 6 matching bases. This specimen was peripheral blood, taken 28 days after the second AZD1222 dose. The clonotype was recovered from an adult who received the AZD1222 COVID-19 vaccine. The bases are TGTGCCAGCAGCTTACGGACAGCCGGTTACACTGAAGCTTTCTTT. It is translated as CASSLRTAGYTEAFF. Outside the CDR3, residues come from the reference TRBV7-8 and TRBJ1-1 proteins, so the full variable domain is: GAGVSQSPRYKVAKRGQDVALRCDPISGHVSLFWYQQALGQGPEFLTYFQNEAQLDKSGLPSDRFFAERPEGSVSTLKIQRTQQEDSAVYLCASSLRTAGYTEAFFGQGTRLTVV.